This T cell receptor beta chain was sequenced in a study of metastatic and nonmetastatic thyroid tumors. Study-level information: The comparison covered peripheral blood and tumor or nodule tissue in malignant and benign thyroid patients.

All patients reached thyroid surgery having received no treatment beforehand. Regarding the study as a whole: Benign nodules were reported to have significantly lower TCR beta diversity than malignant thyroid tumors, in blood and tumor.

In the authors' methods: The study built a papillary thyroid cancer distant-metastasis classifier from CDR3 differences across clinicopathological groups. TCRdb re-called clones from the PCR reads using MiXCR. TCRdb assigned the V and J calls; the authors' analysis was not used. Found here are roughly 65,000 clones, approximately 15% of them singletons; the top ten hold 5% to 8%. With respect to this clone: Its antigen is unidentified. A read error may explain this, as a much larger clone is one base away.

The CDR3 covers 13 residues. Germline CDR1 and CDR2: ENHRY and SYGVKD. The sample was blood. The chain recombines TRBV10-3 with TRBJ1-1; maybe TRBD1 (6 bases). The clonotype originates from a male donor with papillary thyroid cancer or a benign thyroid nodule (not recorded which). Some clones in this sample may be carry-over from other donors' samples. In DNA, the CDR3 is TGTGCCATCAGTACTACAGGGAACACTGAAGCTTTATTT. This codes for CAISTTGNTEALF.